A selection of T cell receptor beta chains follows, all from one sample in a study of blood T cell repertoires in COVID-19. Clones were sequenced by immunoSEQ multiplex PCR, and TCRdb holds only the in-frame ones, with some missing. The sample consists of about 45,000 clones, 85% to 90% of them appearing once. The sequenced sample was peripheral blood. All receptors come from a human donor in a cohort sampled during active COVID-19. Each CDR3 is given with its conserved first and last residue. D genes are given only for firm matches. Rows may omit the clone size; those that give it use once, few, many or a size class.

15	TRBJ1-1	.	once	TRBV7-2	CASSPWGGVNTEAFF	TGTGCCAGCAGCCCCTGGGGAGGGGTGAACACTGAAGCTTTCTTT
17	TRBJ1-5	TRBD1	.	TRBV12-5	CASGPGGTGGYGKPQHF	TGTGCTAGTGGTCCGGGAGGGACAGGGGGCTATGGGAAGCCCCAGCATTTT
15	TRBJ2-1	TRBD2	.	TRBV19	CASRRAGGVTHEQFF	TGTGCCAGTAGAAGGGCGGGGGGGGTAACGCATGAGCAGTTCTTC
13	TRBJ1-1	TRBD1	.	TRBV29-1	CSARTGGNTEAFF	TGCAGCGCGAGGACAGGGGGGAACACTGAAGCTTTCTTT
16	TRBJ2-3	.	.	TRBV4-3	CASSQVQGAYTDTQYF	TGCGCCAGCAGCCAAGTCCAGGGTGCCTACACAGATACGCAGTATTTT
14	TRBJ1-1	.	.	TRBV6-1	CASSESSGDTEAFF	TGTGCCAGCAGTGAATCTTCCGGGGACACTGAAGCTTTCTTT
16	TRBJ2-5	TRBD1	.	TRBV9	CASSVGTGLVGETQYF	TGTGCCAGCAGCGTAGGGACAGGGTTAGTTGGAGAGACCCAGTACTTC
15	TRBJ2-7	.	.	TRBV5-4	CASSLVARGPYEQYF	TGTGCCAGCAGCTTGGTGGCGCGGGGCCCCTACGAGCAGTACTTC
13	TRBJ1-2	TRBD1	.	TRBV27	CASGDRRGYGYTF	TGTGCCAGCGGGGACAGGAGGGGTTACGGCTACACCTTC
15	TRBJ2-1	TRBD1	.	TRBV18	CASSPLGQGGNEQFF	TGTGCCAGCTCACCTTTGGGACAGGGGGGCAATGAGCAGTTCTTC
12	TRBJ1-1	.	.	TRBV3-1/TRBV3-2	CASSHGQTEAFF	TGTGCCAGCAGCCATGGACAGACTGAAGCTTTCTTT
15	TRBJ2-3	.	.	TRBV5-1	CASSPRTGTTDTQYF	TGCGCCAGCAGTCCCCGGACTGGAACTACAGATACGCAGTATTTT
13	TRBJ1-1	.	.	TRBV6-5	CGAGARINTEAFF	TGTGGGGCAGGGGCGCGTATAAACACTGAAGCTTTCTTT
16	TRBJ1-2	.	.	TRBV19	CASSRSDSNAGYGYTF	TGTGCCAGTAGCAGATCCGACAGTAACGCGGGATATGGCTACACCTTC
19	TRBJ2-7	.	many	TRBV5-1	CASSLKGGKGLLYSYEQYF	TGCGCCAGCAGCTTGAAAGGCGGGAAGGGGCTCCTTTACTCCTACGAGCAGTACTTC
14	TRBJ2-3	.	once	TRBV14	CASSQDTVSDTQYF	TGTGCCAGCAGCCAAGATACAGTTTCAGATACGCAGTATTTT
14	TRBJ2-7	.	.	TRBV28	CASSVRDTLYEQYF	TGTGCCAGCAGTGTCCGGGACACCCTCTACGAGCAGTACTTC
13	TRBJ2-7	.	once	TRBV11-2	CASSSGLYYEQYF	TGTGCCAGCAGCTCGGGACTTTACTACGAGCAGTACTTC
16	TRBJ2-5	TRBD2	.	TRBV3-1/TRBV3-2	CASSQGPAGGQETQYF	TGTGCCAGCAGCCAAGGCCCAGCGGGGGGCCAAGAGACCCAGTACTTC
13	TRBJ2-3	.	.	TRBV2	CASNEGEAGTQYF	TGTGCCAGCAACGAAGGGGAGGCGGGTACGCAGTATTTT
15	TRBJ1-1	.	.	TRBV3-1/TRBV3-2	CASSQSVVANTEAFF	TGTGCCAGCAGCCAGTCCGTGGTAGCTAACACTGAAGCTTTCTTT
15	TRBJ1-2	TRBD1	.	TRBV28	CATRGQGATNYGYTF	TGTGCCACCAGAGGACAGGGGGCTACTAACTATGGCTACACCTTC
15	TRBJ1-3	.	.	TRBV9	CASSVTSGTGNTIYF	TGTGCCAGCAGCGTAACATCGGGAACCGGAAACACCATATATTTT
13	TRBJ2-7	TRBD2	.	TRBV6-2/TRBV6-3	CASSGGGAFEQYF	TGTGCCAGCAGTGGCGGGGGGGCCTTCGAGCAGTACTTC
16	TRBJ1-3	.	once	TRBV30	CAWSVRAGQTGNTIYF	TGTGCCTGGAGTGTACGAGCGGGGCAAACTGGAAACACCATATATTTT
16	TRBJ2-1	TRBD1	.	TRBV5-1	CASSTTGGGSYNEQFF	TGCGCCAGCAGCACGACAGGGGGCGGATCCTACAATGAGCAGTTCTTC
14	TRBJ2-5	.	.	TRBV19	CASSTADRGETQYF	TGTGCCAGTAGTACGGCCGACCGGGGAGAGACCCAGTACTTC
14	TRBJ2-3	.	once	TRBV2	CASSDRIGTDTQYF	TGTGCCAGCAGTGACAGGATAGGCACAGATACGCAGTATTTT
15	TRBJ2-1	TRBD2	.	TRBV4-1	CASRPGRGAYNEQFF	TGCGCCAGCAGGCCGGGGCGGGGGGCCTACAATGAGCAGTTCTTC
12	TRBJ1-1	TRBD1	.	TRBV30	CAWQGGVAEAFF	TGTGCCTGGCAGGGGGGAGTAGCTGAAGCTTTCTTT
15	TRBJ2-5	TRBD2	.	TRBV9	CASNNFGGGKETQYF	TGTGCCAGCAACAACTTCGGCGGGGGAAAAGAGACCCAGTACTTC
15	TRBJ2-7	.	.	TRBV5-8	CASSHDTGSPYEQYF	TGTGCCAGCAGCCACGATACAGGGTCTCCCTACGAGCAGTACTTC
14	TRBJ1-2	.	.	TRBV6-5	CASSVGPRNYGYTF	TGTGCCAGCTCCGTGGGGCCGCGTAACTATGGCTACACCTTC